Listed below are T cell receptor beta chains from one sample, sequenced in a study of blood T cell repertoires in COVID-19. The table came from immunoSEQ multiplex PCR; TCRdb's copy has only in-frame clones and leaves some out. The repertoire holds around 60,000 clones, with roughly 90% as singletons. The sample consisted of peripheral blood. The receptors come from a man aged 70 or older with acute or convalescent COVID-19. Both conserved end residues are part of each CDR3. Each record gives: clone size, CDR3 length, J gene, V gene, D gene, CDR3 DNA, CDR3 protein. The D gene is left open where the match is weak. The size field is filled for only some rows; it gives once, few, many or a size class.

clone_size: NA; cdr3_length: 14; j_call: TRBJ2-3; v_call: TRBV5-1; d_call: NA; cdr3_nt: TGCGCCAGCAGTAAGGTCCAAACGCGGGATACGCAGTATTTT; cdr3_aa: CASSKVQTRDTQYF
clone_size: NA; cdr3_length: 14; j_call: TRBJ1-4; v_call: TRBV7-2; d_call: NA; cdr3_nt: TGTGCCAGCAGCATACAGGGTACGGGCGAAAAACTGTTTTTT; cdr3_aa: CASSIQGTGEKLFF
clone_size: NA; cdr3_length: 15; j_call: TRBJ1-5; v_call: TRBV19; d_call: TRBD1; cdr3_nt: TGTGCCAGTAGTATAACTGGGACAGGGTATCAGCCCCAGCATTTT; cdr3_aa: CASSITGTGYQPQHF
clone_size: NA; cdr3_length: 14; j_call: TRBJ1-4; v_call: TRBV6-5; d_call: TRBD1; cdr3_nt: TGTGCCAGCAGCCTGACAGGGAGCGGTGAAAAACTGTTTTTT; cdr3_aa: CASSLTGSGEKLFF
clone_size: once; cdr3_length: 17; j_call: TRBJ2-7; v_call: TRBV5-1; d_call: NA; cdr3_nt: TGCGCCAGCAGCGAGGACAGCAACCAACCTTTCTCCTACGAGCAGTACTTC; cdr3_aa: CASSEDSNQPFSYEQYF
clone_size: NA; cdr3_length: 16; j_call: TRBJ2-3; v_call: TRBV7-6; d_call: TRBD2; cdr3_nt: TGTGCCAGCAGCTTAGCGACTAGCGGGGGAACAGATACGCAGTATTTT; cdr3_aa: CASSLATSGGTDTQYF
clone_size: NA; cdr3_length: 13; j_call: TRBJ2-7; v_call: TRBV2; d_call: TRBD1; cdr3_nt: TGTGCCAGCAGCCTTGACACGGGACAGAGTGCATACTTC; cdr3_aa: CASSLDTGQSAYF
clone_size: NA; cdr3_length: 14; j_call: TRBJ2-7; v_call: TRBV4-1; d_call: NA; cdr3_nt: TGCGCCAGCAGCCGAGCCGGGACATCGTATGAGCAGTACTTC; cdr3_aa: CASSRAGTSYEQYF
clone_size: NA; cdr3_length: 14; j_call: TRBJ1-5; v_call: TRBV28; d_call: NA; cdr3_nt: TGTGCCAGCAGTTACGGGGGGGGAAGTCAGCCCCAGCATTTT; cdr3_aa: CASSYGGGSQPQHF
clone_size: NA; cdr3_length: 11; j_call: TRBJ1-1; v_call: TRBV19; d_call: NA; cdr3_nt: TGTGCCAGTATCTTGGACAGAAAAGCTTTCTTT; cdr3_aa: CASILDRKAFF
clone_size: NA; cdr3_length: 15; j_call: TRBJ2-1; v_call: TRBV11-2; d_call: TRBD1; cdr3_nt: TGTGCCAGCAGCTTCCGGGGACAGGCCTACAATGAGCAGTTCTTC; cdr3_aa: CASSFRGQAYNEQFF
clone_size: NA; cdr3_length: 15; j_call: TRBJ2-5; v_call: TRBV28; d_call: TRBD2; cdr3_nt: TGTGCCAGCAGCTTAGAAAAGGGACTAGGAGAGACCCAGTACTTC; cdr3_aa: CASSLEKGLGETQYF
clone_size: NA; cdr3_length: 18; j_call: TRBJ2-2; v_call: TRBV4-3; d_call: TRBD2; cdr3_nt: TGCGCCAGCAGCCAAGAATTGCGCGGGGGGCGGAACACCGGGGAGCTGTTTTTT; cdr3_aa: CASSQELRGGRNTGELFF
clone_size: NA; cdr3_length: 11; j_call: TRBJ2-5; v_call: TRBV12-3/TRBV12-4; d_call: NA; cdr3_nt: TGTGCCAGCAGCCTAGCGGAGACCCAGTACTTC; cdr3_aa: CASSLAETQYF
clone_size: NA; cdr3_length: 14; j_call: TRBJ2-5; v_call: TRBV9; d_call: NA; cdr3_nt: TGTGCCAGCAGCGTAGGGGGACTGGGGGAGACCCAGTACTTC; cdr3_aa: CASSVGGLGETQYF
clone_size: NA; cdr3_length: 17; j_call: TRBJ2-3; v_call: TRBV9; d_call: TRBD1; cdr3_nt: TGTGCCAGCAGCGTAGCTGGGACAGGGGGCATAACAGATACGCAGTATTTT; cdr3_aa: CASSVAGTGGITDTQYF
clone_size: NA; cdr3_length: 15; j_call: TRBJ1-5; v_call: TRBV30; d_call: NA; cdr3_nt: TGTGCCTGGAGTGTAGCGGGTAATGGCAATCAGCCCCAGCATTTT; cdr3_aa: CAWSVAGNGNQPQHF
clone_size: NA; cdr3_length: 18; j_call: TRBJ2-5; v_call: TRBV7-9; d_call: TRBD2; cdr3_nt: TGTGCCAGCAGCTCACCACGGACTAGCGGGGCGTACCAAGAGACCCAGTACTTC; cdr3_aa: CASSSPRTSGAYQETQYF
clone_size: NA; cdr3_length: 17; j_call: TRBJ1-3; v_call: TRBV6-2/TRBV6-3; d_call: TRBD1; cdr3_nt: TGTGCCAGCAGCTATTACTCCGGACAGGGTGCTGGAAACACCATATATTTT; cdr3_aa: CASSYYSGQGAGNTIYF
clone_size: NA; cdr3_length: 13; j_call: TRBJ2-7; v_call: TRBV6-2/TRBV6-3; d_call: TRBD1; cdr3_nt: TGTGCCAGCAGTTATCCGGGACAGTACGAGCAGTACTTC; cdr3_aa: CASSYPGQYEQYF
clone_size: NA; cdr3_length: 14; j_call: TRBJ1-1; v_call: TRBV2; d_call: TRBD1; cdr3_nt: TGTGCCAGCAGGGGGGGACAGGGAAAGACTGAAGCTTTCTTT; cdr3_aa: CASRGGQGKTEAFF
clone_size: NA; cdr3_length: 15; j_call: TRBJ2-7; v_call: TRBV7-8; d_call: TRBD1; cdr3_nt: TGTGCCAGCAGCTCCGGGACAGGGGCCTCCTACGAGCAGTACTTC; cdr3_aa: CASSSGTGASYEQYF
clone_size: NA; cdr3_length: 11; j_call: TRBJ1-1; v_call: TRBV20-1; d_call: NA; cdr3_nt: TGCAGTGCAGAGGGGAACACTGAAGCTTTCTTT; cdr3_aa: CSAEGNTEAFF
clone_size: once; cdr3_length: 14; j_call: TRBJ2-1; v_call: TRBV28; d_call: NA; cdr3_nt: TGTGCCAGCAGTTTAAGGGGCCGTTACAATGAGCAGTTCTTC; cdr3_aa: CASSLRGRYNEQFF
clone_size: NA; cdr3_length: 18; j_call: TRBJ1-1; v_call: TRBV5-6; d_call: NA; cdr3_nt: TGTGCCAGCAGCTTGGCGACGGGTTCGATGGCACTGAACACTGAAGCTTTCTTT; cdr3_aa: CASSLATGSMALNTEAFF
clone_size: NA; cdr3_length: 18; j_call: TRBJ1-2; v_call: TRBV9; d_call: NA; cdr3_nt: TGTGCCAGCAGCCTAATACAGGGCCCGACTATTTTAACCTATGGCTACACCTTC; cdr3_aa: CASSLIQGPTILTYGYTF
clone_size: NA; cdr3_length: 13; j_call: TRBJ2-1; v_call: TRBV11-3; d_call: TRBD1; cdr3_nt: TGTGCCAGCAGGCAAGACAGGGGGCACGAGCAGTTCTTC; cdr3_aa: CASRQDRGHEQFF
clone_size: NA; cdr3_length: 17; j_call: TRBJ2-3; v_call: TRBV4-1; d_call: TRBD2; cdr3_nt: TGCGCCAGCAGCCACCGACTAGCGGGGGGGCGCACAGATACGCAGTATTTT; cdr3_aa: CASSHRLAGGRTDTQYF
clone_size: NA; cdr3_length: 11; j_call: TRBJ1-3; v_call: TRBV29-1; d_call: NA; cdr3_nt: TGCAGTTCCATGAGCGGAAACACCATATATTTT; cdr3_aa: CSSMSGNTIYF
clone_size: NA; cdr3_length: 15; j_call: TRBJ1-1; v_call: TRBV5-1; d_call: NA; cdr3_nt: TGCGCCAGCAGCTTGGCCGGAGGGTTGGGCACTGAAGCTTTCTTT; cdr3_aa: CASSLAGGLGTEAFF
clone_size: NA; cdr3_length: 16; j_call: TRBJ2-3; v_call: TRBV5-4; d_call: TRBD1; cdr3_nt: TGTGCCAGCAGCCCCCCCGGGACAGGGAGCACAGATACGCAGTATTTT; cdr3_aa: CASSPPGTGSTDTQYF
clone_size: NA; cdr3_length: 13; j_call: TRBJ1-5; v_call: TRBV30; d_call: TRBD1; cdr3_nt: TGTGCCTGGAGTTTGGACAGGACGAGCCCCCAGCATTTT; cdr3_aa: CAWSLDRTSPQHF
clone_size: NA; cdr3_length: 14; j_call: TRBJ1-6; v_call: TRBV18; d_call: TRBD1; cdr3_nt: TGTGCCAGCTCACCATCGACAGGGGATTCACCCCTCCACTTT; cdr3_aa: CASSPSTGDSPLHF
clone_size: NA; cdr3_length: 12; j_call: TRBJ1-4; v_call: TRBV21-1; d_call: NA; cdr3_nt: TGTGCCAGCGCTACTCAAAATGAAAAACTGTTTTTT; cdr3_aa: CASATQNEKLFF